This T cell receptor (beta chain) was sequenced for a study of shared clonotypes between healthy human individuals. Clones were sequenced by immunoSEQ multiplex PCR, and TCRdb holds only the in-frame ones, with some missing. The sample shows 1 million to 1.2 million clones, roughly 80% of them seen only once. CDR3 length equals 14 residues. V lost 0 bases and J 2 bases, leaving 7 bases between the germline ends. The germline V gene encodes CDR1 SGDLS and CDR2 YYNGEE. This sequence originates from a man aged 18 to 30 in good health. Some clones in this sample may be carry-over from other donors' samples. The chain links TRBV9 to TRBJ2-3, with no clear D. The sequenced sample consisted of memory CD4+ T cells from PBMCs. Sample subset: CD45RA-negative fraction. The CDR3, as DNA: TGTGCCAGCAGCGTAGGTGCTACCACAGATACGCAGTATTTT. Its translation: CASSVGATTDTQYF.